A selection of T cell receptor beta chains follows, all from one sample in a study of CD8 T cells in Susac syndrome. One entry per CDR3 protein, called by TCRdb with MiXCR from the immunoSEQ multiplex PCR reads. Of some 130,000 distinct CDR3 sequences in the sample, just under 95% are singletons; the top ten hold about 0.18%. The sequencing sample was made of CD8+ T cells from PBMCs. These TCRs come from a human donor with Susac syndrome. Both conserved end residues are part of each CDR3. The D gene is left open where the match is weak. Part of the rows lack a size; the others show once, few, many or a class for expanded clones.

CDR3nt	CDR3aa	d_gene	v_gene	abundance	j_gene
TGTGCCTGGAGTGTAAGGGGACAGGTCTATGGCTACACCTTC	CAWSVRGQVYGYTF	TRBD1	TRBV30	.	TRBJ1-2
TGTGCCAGCAGCTTGACACTAGCAAGGGAGACCCAGTACTTC	CASSLTLARETQYF	.	TRBV7-9	.	TRBJ2-5
TGTGCCAGCTCACCCTCCGATCGGGGGGGCCTTGGCTACACCTTC	CASSPSDRGGLGYTF	.	TRBV18	.	TRBJ1-2
TGCAGCGTCCACGGACAGGGGAAGGACTATGGCTACACCTTC	CSVHGQGKDYGYTF	TRBD1	TRBV29-1	.	TRBJ1-2
TGTGCCAGCAGTCCGAGACTAGCGGGAGGGCCGGAGGATACGCAGTATTTT	CASSPRLAGGPEDTQYF	TRBD2	TRBV27	.	TRBJ2-3
TGTGCCAGCAGCTCCCCCGGGACATCAGAAAACATTCAGTACTTC	CASSSPGTSENIQYF	.	TRBV13	.	TRBJ2-4
TGTGCCAGCAGCTTGGATCCGCTACCGGACCAGCCCCAGCATTTT	CASSLDPLPDQPQHF	.	TRBV7-2	.	TRBJ1-5
TGTGCCAGCAGCTCCCCGAGCGGGACAGTCGGGGAGACCCAGTACTTC	CASSSPSGTVGETQYF	.	TRBV11-1	once	TRBJ2-5
TGCAGTGCTAGTTCCAGCGGAGCTGAGCAGTACTTC	CSASSSGAEQYF	.	TRBV20-1	.	TRBJ2-7
TGCGCCAGCAGCTTGGGGACGGCCGTGGATGAGCAGTTCTTC	CASSLGTAVDEQFF	.	TRBV5-1	.	TRBJ2-1
TGTGCCAGCAGTTTATCGGACGAATCTAATGAAAAACTGTTTTTT	CASSLSDESNEKLFF	.	TRBV12-3/TRBV12-4	.	TRBJ1-4
TGTGCCAGCAGGGAAACGGGACTAGCGGGGAATGAGCAGTTCTTC	CASRETGLAGNEQFF	TRBD2	TRBV12-3/TRBV12-4	once	TRBJ2-1
TGTGCCAGCAGCGAAGGCGCGGGAGAAGTGATCTTC	CASSEGAGEVIF	TRBD2	TRBV7-9	.	TRBJ2-1
TGTGCCAGCAGCTTGGGCGAGAACACCTACGAGCAGTACTTC	CASSLGENTYEQYF	.	TRBV5-6	once	TRBJ2-7
TGTGCCAGCAGTTTTTCAGGGGCGATTAGCATGAACACTGAAGCTTTCTTT	CASSFSGAISMNTEAFF	.	TRBV12-3/TRBV12-4	.	TRBJ1-1
TGTGCCAGCAGCTTACAGGTTGCTAACTATGGCTACACCTTC	CASSLQVANYGYTF	.	TRBV13	.	TRBJ1-2
TGTGCCAGTAGTATCTCAGCGGGATTACCTGGGGCCAACGTCCTGACTTTC	CASSISAGLPGANVLTF	TRBD2	TRBV19	.	TRBJ2-6
TGTGCCAGCAGCCACCCTTACAATGAGCAGTTCTTC	CASSHPYNEQFF	.	TRBV3-1	.	TRBJ2-1
TGTGCCAGCACGTCGGGAGAGGGCACAGATACGCAGTATTTT	CASTSGEGTDTQYF	.	TRBV12-3/TRBV12-4	.	TRBJ2-3
TGTGCCAGCAGCGCTCTAGCGGGAGGGTCCTACGAGCAGTACTTC	CASSALAGGSYEQYF	TRBD2	TRBV7-6	.	TRBJ2-7
TGCGCCAGCAGCTCGGTAGGGCAGGCTTACAATGAGCAGTTCTTC	CASSSVGQAYNEQFF	.	TRBV5-1	once	TRBJ2-1
TGTGCCAGCAGCGTAGAGGGGGGCAGTCATTCGCCCCAGCATTTT	CASSVEGGSHSPQHF	.	TRBV9	.	TRBJ1-5
TGTGCCAGTAGTATAGTGACGGCAGCGTATGGCTACACCTTC	CASSIVTAAYGYTF	.	TRBV19	.	TRBJ1-2
TGTGCCAGCAGCTTTGGTCAGGGTCATCAGCCCCAGCATTTT	CASSFGQGHQPQHF	.	TRBV5-6	few	TRBJ1-5
TGCGCCAGCAGCCAAGATCCTTCTAGCGGGACAGGCGGTGAGCAGTTCTTC	CASSQDPSSGTGGEQFF	.	TRBV4-1	.	TRBJ2-1
TGCGCCAGCAGCTTGTGGGAGGAGGAGCAGTATTTT	CASSLWEEEQYF	.	TRBV5-1	.	TRBJ2-3
TGTGCCAGCAGTGAAAGCAGGGGACTTTCCTACGAGCAGTACTTC	CASSESRGLSYEQYF	.	TRBV2	once	TRBJ2-7
TGTGCCAGCAGTTTCGATAAGACCCAGTACTTC	CASSFDKTQYF	.	TRBV12-3/TRBV12-4	.	TRBJ2-5
TGTGCCAGCAGCTTTCCGAGCTCCTACAATGAGCAGTTCTTC	CASSFPSSYNEQFF	.	TRBV7-9	.	TRBJ2-1
TGTGCCAGCAGCCAAGACAGGGATCCCAACTATGGCTACACCTTC	CASSQDRDPNYGYTF	.	TRBV14	.	TRBJ1-2
TGTGCCAGCAGTTGGACTAGCTACACCGGGGAGCTGTTTTTT	CASSWTSYTGELFF	TRBD2	TRBV12-3/TRBV12-4	.	TRBJ2-2
TGTGCCAGCAGTTGGGGACAGGGGAACACTGAAGCTTTCTTT	CASSWGQGNTEAFF	TRBD1	TRBV11-1	.	TRBJ1-1
TGTGCCAGCTCGGGCCGCGCCCAAAATCAGCCCCAGCATTTT	CASSGRAQNQPQHF	.	TRBV27	once	TRBJ1-5
TGTGCCAGCAGCTCATGGACAGGAAGCGAATATGGCTACACCTTC	CASSSWTGSEYGYTF	TRBD1	TRBV11-2	.	TRBJ1-2
TGTGCCAGCTCGTCACCAACTAGCGGGAGTCACGAGCAGTACTTC	CASSSPTSGSHEQYF	TRBD2	TRBV18	.	TRBJ2-7
TGCGCCAGCAGTGAGTCTCCCCAGGGGGGGACAGGCCGCTACGAGCAGTACTTC	CASSESPQGGTGRYEQYF	.	TRBV10-1	.	TRBJ2-7
TGCGCCAGCAGCCTCTCAGGGTATCCGACTAATGAAAAACTGTTTTTT	CASSLSGYPTNEKLFF	.	TRBV4-1	.	TRBJ1-4
TGTGCCAGCAGCCAAGGCCTCGGGCCTAACACCGGGGAGCTGTTTTTT	CASSQGLGPNTGELFF	.	TRBV4-2	.	TRBJ2-2
TGTGCCAGCAGCTTTGGCGGGAGGGCGTCCGGCACAGATACGCAGTATTTT	CASSFGGRASGTDTQYF	TRBD2	TRBV5-4	once	TRBJ2-3
TGTGCCACCCTCGGGTTGGGGGGCAAGGGGAACTATGGCTACACCTTC	CATLGLGGKGNYGYTF	.	TRBV12-3/TRBV12-4	.	TRBJ1-2
TGTGCCAGCAGCGAAGAAGGACTCATACATCAGCCCCAGCATTTT	CASSEEGLIHQPQHF	.	TRBV9	.	TRBJ1-5
TGTGCCAGCAGCGTCTCCTTAACCGGGACCCCCGAGGAGCAGTTCTTC	CASSVSLTGTPEEQFF	.	TRBV9	.	TRBJ2-1
TGTGCCAGCAGCCCTGGCTCCTACAATGAGCAGTTCTTC	CASSPGSYNEQFF	.	TRBV7-3	.	TRBJ2-1
TGTGCCTGGAGCCAACTAGCGGGAGTAAAGGAGACCCAGTACTTC	CAWSQLAGVKETQYF	TRBD2	TRBV30	.	TRBJ2-5
TGTGCCAGCAACGTAGCAGCCACACAGCCCCAGCATTTT	CASNVAATQPQHF	.	TRBV28	.	TRBJ1-5
TGTGCCATCATGGACAGTATAAACACCGGGGAGCTGTTTTTT	CAIMDSINTGELFF	.	TRBV10-3	.	TRBJ2-2
TGTGCCAGCAGTTTATCGGGGGATGCAGGGGCCAACGTCCTGACTTTC	CASSLSGDAGANVLTF	.	TRBV28	.	TRBJ2-6
TGTGCCTGGACCGATCTAGCGGGAGATAGCAATGAGCAGTTCTTC	CAWTDLAGDSNEQFF	TRBD2	TRBV30	.	TRBJ2-1
TGTGCCAGCAGCCCCGGGTCCGCCTACGAGCAGTACTTC	CASSPGSAYEQYF	.	TRBV5-4	.	TRBJ2-7
TGTGCCAGCAGCGCCAGTGGGGGCGGCAATCAGCCCCAGCATTTT	CASSASGGGNQPQHF	.	TRBV9	.	TRBJ1-5
TGTGCCAGCAGTGAATCTCGATTAAACTATGGCTACACCTTC	CASSESRLNYGYTF	.	TRBV6-1	.	TRBJ1-2
TGTGCCAGCAGCCGTTCCCGTGGTGAGCAGTTCTTC	CASSRSRGEQFF	.	TRBV5-6	.	TRBJ2-1
TGTGCCAGCAGATTGAGACTCGGAAGTGCACAAGAGACCCAGTACTTC	CASRLRLGSAQETQYF	.	TRBV28	.	TRBJ2-5